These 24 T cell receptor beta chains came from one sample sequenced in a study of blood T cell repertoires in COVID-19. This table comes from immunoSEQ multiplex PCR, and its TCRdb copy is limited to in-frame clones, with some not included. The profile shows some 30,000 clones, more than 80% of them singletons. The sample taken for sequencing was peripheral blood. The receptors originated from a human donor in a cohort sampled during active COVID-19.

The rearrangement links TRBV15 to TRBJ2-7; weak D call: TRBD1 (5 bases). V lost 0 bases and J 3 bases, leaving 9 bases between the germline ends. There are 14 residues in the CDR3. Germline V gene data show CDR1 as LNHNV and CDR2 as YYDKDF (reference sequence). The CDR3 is CATSRDRAGYEQYF. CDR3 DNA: TGTGCCACCAGCAGAGACAGGGCCGGCTACGAGCAGTACTTC.

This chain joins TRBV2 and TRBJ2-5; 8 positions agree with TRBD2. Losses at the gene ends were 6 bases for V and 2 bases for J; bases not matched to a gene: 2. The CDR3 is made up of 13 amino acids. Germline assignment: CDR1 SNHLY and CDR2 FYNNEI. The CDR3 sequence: CASSGGEQETQYF. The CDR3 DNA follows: TGTGCCAGCAGCGGGGGGGAGCAAGAGACCCAGTACTTC. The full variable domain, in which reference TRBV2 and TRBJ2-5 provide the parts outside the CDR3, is EPEVTQTPSHQVTQMGQEVILRCVPISNHLYFYWYRQILGQKVEFLVSFYNNEISEKSEIFDDQFSVERPDGSNFTLKIRSTKLEDSAMYFCASSGGEQETQYFGPGTRLLVL.

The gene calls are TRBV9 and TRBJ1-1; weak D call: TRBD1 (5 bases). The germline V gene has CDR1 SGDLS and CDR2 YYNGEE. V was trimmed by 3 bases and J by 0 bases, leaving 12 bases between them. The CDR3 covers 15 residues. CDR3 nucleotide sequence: TGTGCCAGCAGCGCAGCGGGGGGGGTGAACACTGAAGCTTTCTTT. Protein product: CASSAAGGVNTEAFF.

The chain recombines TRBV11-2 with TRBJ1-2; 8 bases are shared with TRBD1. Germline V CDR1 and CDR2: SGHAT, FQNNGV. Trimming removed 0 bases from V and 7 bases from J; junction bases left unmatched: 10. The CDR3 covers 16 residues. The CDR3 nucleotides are TGTGCCAGCAGCTTAGATTACGGACAGGGAAATAGTGGCTACACCTTC. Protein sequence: CASSLDYGQGNSGYTF. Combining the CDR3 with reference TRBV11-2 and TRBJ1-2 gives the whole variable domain EAGVAQSPRYKIIEKRQSVAFWCNPISGHATLYWYQQILGQGPKLLIQFQNNGVVDDSQLPKDRFSAERLKGVDSTLKIQPAKLEDSAVYLCASSLDYGQGNSGYTFGSGTRLTVV.

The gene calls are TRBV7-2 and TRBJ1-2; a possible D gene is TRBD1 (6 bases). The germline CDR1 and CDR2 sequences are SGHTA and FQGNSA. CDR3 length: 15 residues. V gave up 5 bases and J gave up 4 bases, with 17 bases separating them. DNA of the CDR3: TGTGCCAGCAGCCCCGAGGACAGCGGATTCTATGGCTACACCTTC. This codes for CASSPEDSGFYGYTF.

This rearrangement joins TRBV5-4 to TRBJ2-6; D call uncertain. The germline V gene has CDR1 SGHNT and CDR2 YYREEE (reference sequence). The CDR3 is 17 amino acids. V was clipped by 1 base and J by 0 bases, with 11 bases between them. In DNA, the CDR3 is TGTGCCAGCAGCTTGAGGCGCGGCGGCTCTGGGGCCAACGTCCTGACTTTC. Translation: CASSLRRGGSGANVLTF.

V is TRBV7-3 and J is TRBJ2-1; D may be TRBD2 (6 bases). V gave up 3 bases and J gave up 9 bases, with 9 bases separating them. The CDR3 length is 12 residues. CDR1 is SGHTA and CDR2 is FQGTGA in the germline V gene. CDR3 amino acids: CASSFTAGEQFF. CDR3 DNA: TGTGCCAGCAGCTTCACAGCGGGTGAGCAGTTCTTC.

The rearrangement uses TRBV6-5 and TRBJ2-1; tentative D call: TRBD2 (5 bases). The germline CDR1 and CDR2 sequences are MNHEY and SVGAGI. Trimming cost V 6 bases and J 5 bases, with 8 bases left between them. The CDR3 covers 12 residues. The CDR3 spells CASRRRNNEQFF. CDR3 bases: TGTGCCAGCAGACGGAGGAACAATGAGCAGTTCTTC.

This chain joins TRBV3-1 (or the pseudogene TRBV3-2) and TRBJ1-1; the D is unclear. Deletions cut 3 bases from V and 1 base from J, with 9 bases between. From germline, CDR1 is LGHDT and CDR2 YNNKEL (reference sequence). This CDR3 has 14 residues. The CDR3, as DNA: TGTGCCAGCAGCCATCCACAGAGGAACACTGAAGCTTTCTTT. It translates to CASSHPQRNTEAFF.

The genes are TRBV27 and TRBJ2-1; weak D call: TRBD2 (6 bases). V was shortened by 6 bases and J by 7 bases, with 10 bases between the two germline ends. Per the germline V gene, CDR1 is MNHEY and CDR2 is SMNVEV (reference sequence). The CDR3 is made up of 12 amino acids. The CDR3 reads CASRAGSNEQFF. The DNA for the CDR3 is TGTGCCAGCAGGGCGGGGAGTAATGAGCAGTTCTTC.

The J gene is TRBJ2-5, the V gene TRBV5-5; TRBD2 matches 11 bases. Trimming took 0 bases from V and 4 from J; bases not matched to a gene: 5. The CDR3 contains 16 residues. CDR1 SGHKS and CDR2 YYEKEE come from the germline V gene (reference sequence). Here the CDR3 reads CASSLALAGVGETQYF. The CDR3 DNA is TGTGCCAGCAGCTTGGCACTAGCGGGGGTCGGAGAGACCCAGTACTTC.

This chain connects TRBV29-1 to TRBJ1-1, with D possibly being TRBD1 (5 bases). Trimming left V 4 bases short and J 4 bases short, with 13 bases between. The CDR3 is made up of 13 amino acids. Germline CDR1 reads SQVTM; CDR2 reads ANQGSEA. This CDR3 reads CSVGGGGSTEAFF. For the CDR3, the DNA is TGCAGCGTTGGCGGGGGGGGAAGCACTGAAGCTTTCTTT.

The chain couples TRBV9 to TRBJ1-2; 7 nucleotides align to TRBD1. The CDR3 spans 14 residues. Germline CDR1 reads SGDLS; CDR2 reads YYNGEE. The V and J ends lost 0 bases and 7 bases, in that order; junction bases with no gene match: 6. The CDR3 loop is CASSVEAGGSGYTF. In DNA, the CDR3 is TGTGCCAGCAGCGTAGAAGCAGGGGGAAGTGGCTACACCTTC. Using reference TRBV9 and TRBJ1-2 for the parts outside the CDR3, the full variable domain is DSGVTQTPKHLITATGQRVTLRCSPRSGDLSVYWYQQSLDQGLQFLIQYYNGEERAKGNILERFSAQQFPDLHSELNLSSLELGDSALYFCASSVEAGGSGYTFGSGTRLTVV.

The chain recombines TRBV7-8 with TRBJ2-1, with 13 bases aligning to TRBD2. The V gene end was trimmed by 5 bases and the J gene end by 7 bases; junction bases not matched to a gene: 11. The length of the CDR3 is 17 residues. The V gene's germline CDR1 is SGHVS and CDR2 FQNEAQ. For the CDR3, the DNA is TGTGCCAGCAGCATAGGCCGGGGACTAGCGGGGAGGAATGAGCAGTTCTTC. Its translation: CASSIGRGLAGRNEQFF.

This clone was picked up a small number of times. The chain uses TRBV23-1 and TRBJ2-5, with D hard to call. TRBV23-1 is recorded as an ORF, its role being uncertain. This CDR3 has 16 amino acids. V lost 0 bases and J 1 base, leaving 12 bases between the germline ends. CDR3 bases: TGCGCCAGCAGTCAATCGAACAGCTTGCCCCAAGAGACCCAGTACTTC. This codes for CASSQSNSLPQETQYF.

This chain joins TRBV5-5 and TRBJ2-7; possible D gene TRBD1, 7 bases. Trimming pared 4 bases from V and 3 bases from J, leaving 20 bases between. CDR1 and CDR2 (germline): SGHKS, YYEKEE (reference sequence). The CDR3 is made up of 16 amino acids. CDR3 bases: TGTGCCAGCAGCATAGGTTCAGGGGGAGGCTACTACGAGCAGTACTTC. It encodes CASSIGSGGGYYEQYF.

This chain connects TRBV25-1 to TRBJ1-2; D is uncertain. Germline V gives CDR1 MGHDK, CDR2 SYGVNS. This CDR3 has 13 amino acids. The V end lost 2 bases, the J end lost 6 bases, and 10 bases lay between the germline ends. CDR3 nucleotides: TGTGCCAGCAGTGAAGCGGGAAGAGATGGCTACACCTTC. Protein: CASSEAGRDGYTF.

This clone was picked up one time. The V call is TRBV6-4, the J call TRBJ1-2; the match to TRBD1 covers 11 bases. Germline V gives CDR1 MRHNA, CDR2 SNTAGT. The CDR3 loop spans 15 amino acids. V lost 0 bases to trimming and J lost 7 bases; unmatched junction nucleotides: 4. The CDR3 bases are TGTGCCAGCAGTGACTCAGGACAGGGGGCGGTTGGCTACACCTTC. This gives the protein CASSDSGQGAVGYTF.

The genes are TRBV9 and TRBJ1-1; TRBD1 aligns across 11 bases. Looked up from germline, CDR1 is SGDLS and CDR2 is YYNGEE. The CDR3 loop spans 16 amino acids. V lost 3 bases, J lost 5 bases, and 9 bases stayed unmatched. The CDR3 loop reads CASSGMDRGRGTEAFF. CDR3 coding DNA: TGTGCCAGCAGCGGGATGGACAGGGGGCGTGGGACTGAAGCTTTCTTT.

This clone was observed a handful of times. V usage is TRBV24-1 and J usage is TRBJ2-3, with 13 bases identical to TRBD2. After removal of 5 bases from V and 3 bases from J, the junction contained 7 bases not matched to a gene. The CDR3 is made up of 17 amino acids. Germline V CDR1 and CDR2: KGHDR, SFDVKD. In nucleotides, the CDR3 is TGTGCCACCAGTGCCCTACTAGCGGGGGGGCAGACAGATACGCAGTATTTT. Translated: CATSALLAGGQTDTQYF.

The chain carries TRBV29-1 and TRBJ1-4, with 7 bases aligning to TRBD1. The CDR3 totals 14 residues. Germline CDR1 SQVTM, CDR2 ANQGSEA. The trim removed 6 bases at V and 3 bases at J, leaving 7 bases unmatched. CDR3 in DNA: TGCAGCGTGGCAACCGGGACAGCTAATGAAAAACTGTTTTTT. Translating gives CSVATGTANEKLFF. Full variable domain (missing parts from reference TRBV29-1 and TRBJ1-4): SAVISQKPSRDICQRGTSLTIQCQVDSQVTMMFWYRQQPGQSLTLIATANQGSEATYESGFVIDKFPISRPNLTFSTLTVSNMSPEDSSIYLCSVATGTANEKLFFGSGTQLSVL.

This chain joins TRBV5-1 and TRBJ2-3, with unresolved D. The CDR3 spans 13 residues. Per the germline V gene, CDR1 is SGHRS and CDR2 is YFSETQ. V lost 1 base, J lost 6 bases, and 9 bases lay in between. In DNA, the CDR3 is TGCGCCAGCAGCTTGAGGAACGGGGATACGCAGTATTTT. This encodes CASSLRNGDTQYF.

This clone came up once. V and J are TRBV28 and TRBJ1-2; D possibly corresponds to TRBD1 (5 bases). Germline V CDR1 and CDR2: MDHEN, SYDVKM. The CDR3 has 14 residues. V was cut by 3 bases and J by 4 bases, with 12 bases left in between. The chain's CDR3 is CASSFGQGVYGYTF. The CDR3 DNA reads TGTGCCAGCAGTTTCGGGCAGGGTGTCTATGGCTACACCTTC.

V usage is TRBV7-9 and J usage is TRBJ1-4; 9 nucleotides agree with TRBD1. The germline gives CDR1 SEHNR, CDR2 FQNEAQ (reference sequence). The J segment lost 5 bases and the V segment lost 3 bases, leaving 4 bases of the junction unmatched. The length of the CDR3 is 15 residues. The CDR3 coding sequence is TGTGCCAGCAGCTTCGCCGGGACAGGGAATGAAAAACTGTTTTTT. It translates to CASSFAGTGNEKLFF. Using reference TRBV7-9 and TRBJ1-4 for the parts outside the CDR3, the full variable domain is DTGVSQNPRHKITKRGQNVTFRCDPISEHNRLYWYRQTLGQGPEFLTYFQNEAQLEKSRLLSDRFSAERPKGSFSTLEIQRTEQGDSAMYLCASSFAGTGNEKLFFGSGTQLSVL.